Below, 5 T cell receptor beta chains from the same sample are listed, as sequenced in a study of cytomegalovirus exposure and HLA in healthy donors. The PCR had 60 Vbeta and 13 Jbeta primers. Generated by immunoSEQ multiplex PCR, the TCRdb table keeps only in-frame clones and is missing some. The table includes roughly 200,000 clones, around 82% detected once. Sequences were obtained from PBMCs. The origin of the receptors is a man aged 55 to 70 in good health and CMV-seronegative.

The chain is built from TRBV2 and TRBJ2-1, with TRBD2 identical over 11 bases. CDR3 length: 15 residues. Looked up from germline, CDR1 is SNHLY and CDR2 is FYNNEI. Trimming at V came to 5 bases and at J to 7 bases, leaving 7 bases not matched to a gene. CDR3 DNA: TGTGCCAGCAGTCCGGGACTAGCGGTAGTAAATGAGCAGTTCTTC. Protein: CASSPGLAVVNEQFF.

The CDR3 bases are TGCGCCAGCAGTCCTCCCGGGTCCATGGGAGCTTTCTTT. Translated: CASSPPGSMGAFF. V is TRBV5-1 and J is TRBJ1-1; D unclear. Germline V CDR1 and CDR2: SGHRS, YFSETQ. CDR3 length: 13 amino acids. Trimming took 5 bases from V and 10 from J, leaving 18 bases between them.

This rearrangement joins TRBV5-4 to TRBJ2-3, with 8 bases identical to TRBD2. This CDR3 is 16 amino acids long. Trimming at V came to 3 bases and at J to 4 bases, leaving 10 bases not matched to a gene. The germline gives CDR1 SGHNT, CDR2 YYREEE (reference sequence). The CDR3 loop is CASSSRTSGGADTQYF. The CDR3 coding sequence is TGTGCCAGCAGCTCACGCACTAGCGGTGGGGCAGATACGCAGTATTTT.

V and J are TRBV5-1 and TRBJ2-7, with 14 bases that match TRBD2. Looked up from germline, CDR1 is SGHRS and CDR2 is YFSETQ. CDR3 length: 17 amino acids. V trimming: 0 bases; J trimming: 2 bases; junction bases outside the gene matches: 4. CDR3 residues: CASSLALGLAGAYEQYF. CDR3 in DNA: TGCGCCAGCAGCTTGGCCTTGGGACTAGCGGGGGCCTACGAGCAGTACTTC.

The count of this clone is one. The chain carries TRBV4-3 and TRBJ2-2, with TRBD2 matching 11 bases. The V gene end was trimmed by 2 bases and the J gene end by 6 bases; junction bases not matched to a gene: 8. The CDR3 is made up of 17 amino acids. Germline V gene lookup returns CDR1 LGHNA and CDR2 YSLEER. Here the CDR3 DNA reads TGCGCCAGCAGCCAAAGACATCTAGCGGGAGGTCCCGGGGAGCTGTTTTTT. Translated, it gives CASSQRHLAGGPGELFF.